Below, 8 T cell receptor beta chains from the same sample are listed, as sequenced in a study of T cell responses to AZD1222 COVID-19 vaccine. TCRdb keeps only in-frame clones here, not all; method: immunoSEQ multiplex PCR. The sample has about 94,000 clones; approximately 90% are singletons. This specimen consisted of peripheral blood, obtained 28 days after the second AZD1222 dose. The receptors derive from an adult who received the AZD1222 COVID-19 vaccine.

The chain is built from TRBV5-4 and TRBJ2-2; 13 bases map to TRBD2. Germline V gene data show CDR1 as SGHNT and CDR2 as YYREEE (reference sequence). Trimming took 4 bases from V and 3 from J; bases not matched to a gene: 6. CDR3 length: 17 residues. CDR3: CASSIGLAGADTGELFF. The CDR3 DNA is TGTGCCAGCAGCATCGGACTAGCGGGAGCGGACACCGGGGAGCTGTTTTTT.

V is TRBV10-2 and J is TRBJ1-6; no reliable D call. This CDR3 region has 11 residues. The germline CDR1 and CDR2 sequences are WSHSY and SAAADI. V was shortened by 6 bases and J by 13 bases, with 10 bases between the two germline ends. The CDR3 loop is CASSNSGPLHF. CDR3 coding DNA: TGCGCCAGCAGCAACTCCGGTCCCCTCCACTTT.

The chain has TRBV9 and TRBJ1-2; D is uncertain. The CDR3 contains 13 residues. CDR1 and CDR2 from the germline V gene are SGDLS and YYNGEE. V was clipped by 0 bases and J by 3 bases, with 6 bases between them. The CDR3: CASSVGGYYGYTF. CDR3 sequence (DNA): TGTGCCAGCAGCGTAGGCGGGTACTATGGCTACACCTTC.

V is TRBV19 and J is TRBJ2-5; D possibly corresponds to TRBD2 (5 bases). Per the germline V gene, CDR1 is LNHDA and CDR2 is SQIVND (reference sequence). Trimming removed 3 bases from V and 5 bases from J, with 10 bases in between. This CDR3 has 13 residues. The CDR3 region has the DNA TGTGCCAGTAGTATTGGACTGGAGGAGACCCAGTACTTC. This sequence encodes CASSIGLEETQYF.

This clone was counted once. This chain joins TRBV10-3 and TRBJ1-2, with D perhaps matching TRBD1 (5 bases). The V end lost 10 bases, the J end lost 8 bases, and 20 bases lay between the germline ends. CDR1 is ENHRY and CDR2 is SYGVKD in the germline V gene. The CDR3 is made up of 13 amino acids. The CDR3, as DNA: TGTGCCAGGAAAGAGGGGCGGACGGGAGGCTACACCTTC. Amino acid sequence: CARKEGRTGGYTF.

The V gene is TRBV6-5, the J gene TRBJ1-1, with TRBD1 identical over 7 bases. The CDR3 totals 13 residues. CDR1 and CDR2 from the germline V gene are MNHEY and SVGAGI. With V trimmed by 8 bases and J by 5 bases, 8 bases remained unmatched. The CDR3, as DNA: TGTGCCAGCGCTCCCCAGGGGGGAACTGAAGCTTTCTTT. Its translation is CASAPQGGTEAFF.

The chain recombines TRBV5-4 with TRBJ1-6, with 7 bases lining up with TRBD1. After removal of 0 bases from V and 4 bases from J, the junction contained 1 base not matched to a gene. CDR3 size: 15 residues. Germline V gene data show CDR1 as SGHNT and CDR2 as YYREEE (reference sequence). CDR3 nucleotide sequence: TGTGCCAGCAGCTTGGAGGGACAGTATAATTCACCCCTCCACTTT. This gives the protein CASSLEGQYNSPLHF.

This chain joins TRBV2 and TRBJ1-4; 7 bases line up with TRBD1. The CDR3 length is 15 residues. With V trimmed by 6 bases and J by 8 bases, 12 bases remained unmatched. The germline V gene has CDR1 SNHLY and CDR2 FYNNEI. The CDR3 region is CASRANRGSGEKLFF. CDR3 nucleotides: TGTGCCAGCAGAGCGAACAGGGGAAGCGGGGAAAAACTGTTTTTT.